This record looks at one T cell receptor beta chain sequence and its context. Its antigen remains unknown. The germline V gene has CDR1 KGHDR and CDR2 SFDVKD. The CDR3 is 17 residues long. V gave up 0 bases and J gave up 1 base, with 13 bases separating them. Each CDR3 protein is one row after TCRdb ran MiXCR on the reads. The repertoire holds approximately 500,000 distinct CDR3 sequences, more than 25% seen once, with approximately 13% in the top ten. This specimen comes from a study of T cell repertoires in cytomegalovirus infection. Study-wide background: Through public TCR beta signatures, both CMV infection and matching HLA type were indicated.

Notes on the study in general: HLA-C-restricted CMV clonotypes gave the most frequent clonotype in two of eight donors. There were carriers of CMV plus the relevant HLA, and cumulative public TCR beta family frequency identified them.

The clonotype originates from a human donor in good health (CMV status not recorded). Some clones in this sample may be carry-over from other donors' samples. Sample: PBMCs. The rearrangement links TRBV24-1 to TRBJ2-3; D ambiguous. The DNA of the CDR3 is TGTGCCACCAGTGATTTGAGGCAGACCCGCGGCACAGATACGCAGTATTTT. This translates into CATSDLRQTRGTDTQYF.